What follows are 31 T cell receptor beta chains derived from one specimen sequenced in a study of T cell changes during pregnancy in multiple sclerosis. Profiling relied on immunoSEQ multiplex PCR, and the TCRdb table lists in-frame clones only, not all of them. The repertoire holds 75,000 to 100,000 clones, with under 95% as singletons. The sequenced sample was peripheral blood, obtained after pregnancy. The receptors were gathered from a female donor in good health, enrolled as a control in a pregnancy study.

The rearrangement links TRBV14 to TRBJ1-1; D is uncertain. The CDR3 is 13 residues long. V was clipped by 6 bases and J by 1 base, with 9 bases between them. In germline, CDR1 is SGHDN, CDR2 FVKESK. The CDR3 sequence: CASRRAANTEAFF. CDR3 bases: TGTGCCAGCAGGAGGGCTGCGAACACTGAAGCTTTCTTT.

This CDR3 is CASSPRDRASYGYTF. The CDR3 nucleotides read TGTGCCAGCAGCCCCCGGGACAGGGCGAGCTATGGCTACACCTTC. The chain uses TRBV4-2 and TRBJ1-2; 9 nucleotides agree with TRBD1. V lost 4 bases to trimming and J lost 4 bases; unmatched junction nucleotides: 7. Germline assignment: CDR1 LGHNA and CDR2 YNFKEQ. This CDR3 has 15 residues.

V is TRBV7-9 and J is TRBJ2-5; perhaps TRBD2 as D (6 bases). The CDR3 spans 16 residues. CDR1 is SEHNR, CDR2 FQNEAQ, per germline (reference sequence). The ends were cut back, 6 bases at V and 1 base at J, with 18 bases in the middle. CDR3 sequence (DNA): TGTGCCAGCAGGCATAGCGGAGCTGGGGCCCAAGAGACCCAGTACTTC. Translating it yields CASRHSGAGAQETQYF.

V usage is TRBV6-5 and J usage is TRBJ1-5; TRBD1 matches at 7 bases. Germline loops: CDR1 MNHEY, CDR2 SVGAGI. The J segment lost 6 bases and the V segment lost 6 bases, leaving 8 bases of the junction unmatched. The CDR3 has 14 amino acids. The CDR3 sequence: CASSVTGFGQPQHF. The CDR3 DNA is TGTGCCAGCAGCGTGACAGGGTTCGGTCAGCCCCAGCATTTT.

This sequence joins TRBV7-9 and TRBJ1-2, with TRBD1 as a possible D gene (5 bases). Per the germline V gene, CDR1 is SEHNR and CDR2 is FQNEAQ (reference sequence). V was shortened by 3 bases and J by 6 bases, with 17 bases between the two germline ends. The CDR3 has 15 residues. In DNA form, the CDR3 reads TGTGCCAGCAGCTTTTCACAGGACGGTCTTGATGGCTACACCTTC. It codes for CASSFSQDGLDGYTF.

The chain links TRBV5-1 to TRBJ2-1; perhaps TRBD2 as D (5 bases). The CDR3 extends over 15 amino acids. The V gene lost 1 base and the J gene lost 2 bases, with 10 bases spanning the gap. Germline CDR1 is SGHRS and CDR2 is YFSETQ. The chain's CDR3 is CASSLLPGTYNEQFF. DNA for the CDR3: TGCGCCAGCAGCTTGTTGCCGGGGACCTACAATGAGCAGTTCTTC.

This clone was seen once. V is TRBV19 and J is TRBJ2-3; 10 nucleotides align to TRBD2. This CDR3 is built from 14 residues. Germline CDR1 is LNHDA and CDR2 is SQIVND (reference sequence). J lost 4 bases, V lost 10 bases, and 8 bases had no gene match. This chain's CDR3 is CATGLAGDSDTQYF. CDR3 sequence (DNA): TGTGCCACCGGCCTAGCGGGAGACTCAGATACGCAGTATTTT.

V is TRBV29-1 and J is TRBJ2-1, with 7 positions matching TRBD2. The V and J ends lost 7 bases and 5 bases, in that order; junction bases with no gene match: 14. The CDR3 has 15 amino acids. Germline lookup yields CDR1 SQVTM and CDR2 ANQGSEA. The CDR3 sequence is CSDVGGLVTHNEQFF. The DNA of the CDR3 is TGCAGCGATGTGGGCGGACTAGTCACCCACAATGAGCAGTTCTTC.

CDR3 in amino acids: CASSRQGQPISEAFF. DNA of the CDR3: TGTGCCAGCAGCCGACAGGGACAGCCGATTTCTGAAGCTTTCTTT. The chain recombines TRBV7-9 with TRBJ1-1; the match to TRBD1 covers 7 bases. The CDR3 contains 15 residues. The germline V gene has CDR1 SEHNR and CDR2 FQNEAQ (reference sequence). Germline trimming cut 5 bases from V and 6 bases from J; bases unmatched to any gene: 12.

CDR3: CASSVFGRSTDTQYF. As DNA, the CDR3 is TGTGCCAGCAGCGTATTTGGGAGGAGCACAGATACGCAGTATTTT. This chain uses TRBV9 with TRBJ2-3; D may be TRBD2 (6 bases). This CDR3 contains 15 residues. Germline CDR1 reads SGDLS; CDR2 reads YYNGEE. Deletions cut 1 base from V and 0 bases from J, with 9 bases between.

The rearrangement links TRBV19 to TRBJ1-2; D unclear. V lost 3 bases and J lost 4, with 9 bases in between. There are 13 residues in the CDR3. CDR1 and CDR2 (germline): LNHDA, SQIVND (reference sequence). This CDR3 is CASSIRGLYGYTF. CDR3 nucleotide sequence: TGTGCCAGTAGTATCCGCGGCCTCTATGGCTACACCTTC.

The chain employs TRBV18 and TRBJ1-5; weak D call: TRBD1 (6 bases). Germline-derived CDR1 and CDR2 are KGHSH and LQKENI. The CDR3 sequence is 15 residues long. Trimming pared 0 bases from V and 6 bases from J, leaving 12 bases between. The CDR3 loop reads CASSPPQGKGQPQHF. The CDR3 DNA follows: TGTGCCAGCTCACCACCACAGGGAAAGGGTCAGCCCCAGCATTTT.

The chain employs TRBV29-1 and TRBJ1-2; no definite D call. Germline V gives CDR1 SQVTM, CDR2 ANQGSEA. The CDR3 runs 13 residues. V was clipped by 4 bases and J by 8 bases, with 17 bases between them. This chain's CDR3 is CSVGPTQAQGYTF. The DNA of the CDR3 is TGCAGCGTTGGGCCGACACAAGCACAGGGCTACACCTTC.

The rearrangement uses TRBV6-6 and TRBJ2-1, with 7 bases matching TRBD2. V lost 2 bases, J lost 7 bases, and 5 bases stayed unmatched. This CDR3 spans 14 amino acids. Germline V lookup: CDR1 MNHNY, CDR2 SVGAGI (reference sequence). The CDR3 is CASSYTGGRNEQFF. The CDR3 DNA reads TGTGCCAGCAGTTACACGGGGGGAAGGAATGAGCAGTTCTTC.

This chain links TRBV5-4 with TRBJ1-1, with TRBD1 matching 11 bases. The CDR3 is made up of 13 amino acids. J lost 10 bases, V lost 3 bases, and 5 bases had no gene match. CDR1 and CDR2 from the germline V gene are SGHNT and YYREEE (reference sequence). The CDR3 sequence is CASSYGTGGRAFF. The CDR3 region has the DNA TGTGCCAGCAGCTATGGGACAGGGGGTAGAGCTTTCTTT.

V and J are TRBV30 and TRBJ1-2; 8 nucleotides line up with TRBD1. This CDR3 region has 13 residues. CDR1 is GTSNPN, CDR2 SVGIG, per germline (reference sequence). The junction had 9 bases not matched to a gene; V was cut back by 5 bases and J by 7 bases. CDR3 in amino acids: CAWHRDRPFGYTF. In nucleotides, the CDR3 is TGTGCCTGGCACCGGGACAGGCCCTTTGGCTACACCTTC.

The CDR3 here is CASSLLGSSYNEQFF. The CDR3 DNA reads as TGTGCCAGCAGCTTACTGGGCAGCTCCTACAATGAGCAGTTCTTC. The chain combines TRBV7-3 with TRBJ2-1; D remains unclear. V shed 2 bases and J shed 0 bases, with 8 bases lying between them. CDR1 and CDR2 from the germline V gene are SGHTA and FQGTGA. The CDR3 is made up of 15 amino acids.

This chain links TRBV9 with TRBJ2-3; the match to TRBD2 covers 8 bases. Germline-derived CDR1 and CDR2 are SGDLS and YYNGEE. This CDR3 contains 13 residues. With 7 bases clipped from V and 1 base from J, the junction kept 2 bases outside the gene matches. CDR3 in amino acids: CASGTRGTDTQYF. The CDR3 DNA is TGTGCCAGCGGGACTAGAGGCACAGATACGCAGTATTTT. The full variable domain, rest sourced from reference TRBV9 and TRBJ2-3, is DSGVTQTPKHLITATGQRVTLRCSPRSGDLSVYWYQQSLDQGLQFLIQYYNGEERAKGNILERFSAQQFPDLHSELNLSSLELGDSALYFCASGTRGTDTQYFGPGTRLTVL.

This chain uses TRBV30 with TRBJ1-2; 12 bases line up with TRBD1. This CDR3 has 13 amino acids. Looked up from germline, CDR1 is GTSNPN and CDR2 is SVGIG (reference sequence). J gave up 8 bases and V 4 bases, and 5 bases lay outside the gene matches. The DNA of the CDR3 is TGTGCCTGGATCGCGGGACAGGGGGCAGGCTACACCTTC. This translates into CAWIAGQGAGYTF. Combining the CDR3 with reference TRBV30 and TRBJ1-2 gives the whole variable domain SQTIHQWPATLVQPVGSPLSLECTVEGTSNPNLYWYRQAAGRGLQLLFYSVGIGQISSEVPQNLSASRPQDRQFILSSKKLLLSDSGFYLCAWIAGQGAGYTFGSGTRLTVV.

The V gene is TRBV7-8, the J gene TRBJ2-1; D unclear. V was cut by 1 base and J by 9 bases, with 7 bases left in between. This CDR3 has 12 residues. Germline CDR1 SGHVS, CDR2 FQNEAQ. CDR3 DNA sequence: TGTGCCAGCAGCTTAGAAAGGAGTGAGCAGTTCTTC. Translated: CASSLERSEQFF.

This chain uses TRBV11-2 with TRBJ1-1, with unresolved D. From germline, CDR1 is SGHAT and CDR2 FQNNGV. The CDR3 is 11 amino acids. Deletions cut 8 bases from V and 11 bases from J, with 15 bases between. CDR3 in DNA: TGTGCCAGCGAAGGAGGATCTACGGCTTTCTTT. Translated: CASEGGSTAFF.

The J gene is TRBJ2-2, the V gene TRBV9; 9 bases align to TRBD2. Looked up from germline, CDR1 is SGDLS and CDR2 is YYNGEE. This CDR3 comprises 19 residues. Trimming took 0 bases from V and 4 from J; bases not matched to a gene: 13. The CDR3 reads CASSVGDRGTSWSTGELFF. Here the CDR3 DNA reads TGTGCCAGCAGCGTAGGTGATAGGGGGACTAGCTGGTCCACCGGGGAGCTGTTTTTT.

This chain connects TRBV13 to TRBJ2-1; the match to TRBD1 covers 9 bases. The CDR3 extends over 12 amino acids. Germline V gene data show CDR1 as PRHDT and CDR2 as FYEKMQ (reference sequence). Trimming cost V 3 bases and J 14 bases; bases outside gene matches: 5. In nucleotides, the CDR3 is TGTGCCAGCAGCTTCAGTAGGGACAGGGAGTTCTTC. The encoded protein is CASSFSRDREFF.

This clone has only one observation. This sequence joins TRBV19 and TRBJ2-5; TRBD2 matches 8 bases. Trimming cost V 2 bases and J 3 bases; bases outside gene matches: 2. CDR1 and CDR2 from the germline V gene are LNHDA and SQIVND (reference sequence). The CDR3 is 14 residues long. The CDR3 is CASSITGGKETQYF. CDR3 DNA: TGTGCCAGTAGTATAACGGGAGGGAAAGAGACCCAGTACTTC.

This chain's CDR3 is CASSHTTGGGYTF. In DNA, the CDR3 is TGTGCCAGCAGCCATACAACAGGGGGTGGCTACACCTTC. The V and J genes are TRBV5-8 and TRBJ1-2, with 8 bases aligning to TRBD1. This CDR3 spans 13 amino acids. Per germline, CDR1 SGHTS and CDR2 YDEGEE. V gave up 4 bases and J gave up 7 bases; unmatched junction bases: 6.

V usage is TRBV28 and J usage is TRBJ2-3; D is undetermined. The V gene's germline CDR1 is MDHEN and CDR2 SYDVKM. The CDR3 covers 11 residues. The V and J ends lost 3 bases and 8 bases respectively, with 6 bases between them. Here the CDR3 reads CASSFSSTQYF. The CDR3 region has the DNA TGTGCCAGCAGTTTTTCTTCTACGCAGTATTTT.

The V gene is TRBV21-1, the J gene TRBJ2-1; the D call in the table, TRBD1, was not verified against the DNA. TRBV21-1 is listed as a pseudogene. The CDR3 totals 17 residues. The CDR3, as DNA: TGTGCCAGCAGCACGACACACCGGGACAGGGGTTCTGATGAGCAGTTCTTC. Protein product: CASSTTHRDRGSDEQFF.

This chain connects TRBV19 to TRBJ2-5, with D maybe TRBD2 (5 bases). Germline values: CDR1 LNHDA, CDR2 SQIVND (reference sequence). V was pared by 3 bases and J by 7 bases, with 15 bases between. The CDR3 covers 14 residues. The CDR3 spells CASSMGSGWGTQYF. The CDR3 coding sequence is TGTGCCAGTAGTATGGGCAGCGGCTGGGGGACCCAGTACTTC.

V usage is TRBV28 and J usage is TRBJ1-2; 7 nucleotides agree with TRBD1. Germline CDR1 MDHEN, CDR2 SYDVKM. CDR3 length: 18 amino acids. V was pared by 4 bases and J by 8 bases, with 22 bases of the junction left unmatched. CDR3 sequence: CASSSPADSTGRGQGYTF. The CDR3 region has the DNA TGTGCCAGCAGTTCCCCCGCCGACTCGACAGGGCGAGGTCAGGGCTACACCTTC.

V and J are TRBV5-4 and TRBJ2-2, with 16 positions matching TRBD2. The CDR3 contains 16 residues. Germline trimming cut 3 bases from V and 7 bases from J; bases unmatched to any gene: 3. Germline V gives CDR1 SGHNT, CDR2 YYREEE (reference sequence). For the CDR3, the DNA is TGTGCCAGCAGCTACGGGACTAGCGGGAGGGACGGGGAGCTGTTTTTT. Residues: CASSYGTSGRDGELFF.

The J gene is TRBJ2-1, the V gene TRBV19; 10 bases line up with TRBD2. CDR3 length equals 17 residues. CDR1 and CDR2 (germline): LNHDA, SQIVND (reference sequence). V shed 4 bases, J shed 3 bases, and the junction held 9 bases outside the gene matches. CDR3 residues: CASSNQLAGIHYNEQFF. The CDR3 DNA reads TGTGCCAGTAGTAATCAACTAGCGGGGATCCACTACAATGAGCAGTTCTTC.